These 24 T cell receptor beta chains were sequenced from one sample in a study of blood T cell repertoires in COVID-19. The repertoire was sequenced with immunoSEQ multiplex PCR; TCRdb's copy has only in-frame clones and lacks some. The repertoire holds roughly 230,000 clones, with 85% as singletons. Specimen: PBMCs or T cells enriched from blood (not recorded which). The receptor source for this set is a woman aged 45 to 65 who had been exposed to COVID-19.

The CDR3 loop reads CASKGRVNSNQPQHF. The CDR3 DNA follows: TGTGCCAGCAAGGGCAGGGTCAATAGCAATCAGCCCCAGCATTTT. The chain joins TRBV7-9 to TRBJ1-5, with D perhaps TRBD1 (5 bases). CDR3 length: 15 residues. The V gene's germline CDR1 is SEHNR and CDR2 FQNEAQ (reference sequence). V gave up 7 bases and J gave up 0 bases, with 13 bases separating them.

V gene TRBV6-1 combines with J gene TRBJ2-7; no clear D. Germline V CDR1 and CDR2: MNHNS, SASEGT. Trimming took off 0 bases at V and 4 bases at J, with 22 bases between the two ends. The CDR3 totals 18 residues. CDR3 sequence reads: CASSEALTGTLGAYEQYF. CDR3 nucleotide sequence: TGTGCCAGCAGTGAAGCGCTTACTGGCACGCTAGGAGCTTACGAGCAGTACTTC.

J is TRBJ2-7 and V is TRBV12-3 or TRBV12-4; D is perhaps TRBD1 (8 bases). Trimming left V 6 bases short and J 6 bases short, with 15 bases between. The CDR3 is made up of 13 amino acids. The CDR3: CASRTGGGGEQYF. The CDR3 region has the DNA TGTGCCAGCAGAACAGGGGGGGGCGGCGAGCAGTACTTC.

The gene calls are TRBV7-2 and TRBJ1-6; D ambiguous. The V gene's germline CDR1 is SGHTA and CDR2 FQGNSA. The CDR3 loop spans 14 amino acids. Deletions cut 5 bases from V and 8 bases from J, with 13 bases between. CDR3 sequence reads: CASSAGSYDSPLHF. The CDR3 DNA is TGTGCCAGCAGCGCCGGGAGTTACGATTCACCCCTCCACTTT.

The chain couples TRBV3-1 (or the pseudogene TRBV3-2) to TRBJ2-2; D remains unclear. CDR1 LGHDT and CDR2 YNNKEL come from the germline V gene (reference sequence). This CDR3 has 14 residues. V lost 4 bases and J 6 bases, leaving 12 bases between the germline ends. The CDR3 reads CASSLARAAGELFF. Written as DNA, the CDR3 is TGTGCCAGCAGCCTCGCCCGAGCTGCCGGGGAGCTGTTTTTT.

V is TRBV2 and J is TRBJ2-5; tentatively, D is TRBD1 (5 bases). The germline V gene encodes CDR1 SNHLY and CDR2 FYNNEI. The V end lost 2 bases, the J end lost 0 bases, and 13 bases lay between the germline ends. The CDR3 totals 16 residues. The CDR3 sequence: CASSEWWGSYQETQYF. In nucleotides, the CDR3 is TGTGCCAGCAGTGAATGGTGGGGCAGCTACCAAGAGACCCAGTACTTC. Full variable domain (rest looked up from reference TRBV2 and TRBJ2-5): EPEVTQTPSHQVTQMGQEVILRCVPISNHLYFYWYRQILGQKVEFLVSFYNNEISEKSEIFDDQFSVERPDGSNFTLKIRSTKLEDSAMYFCASSEWWGSYQETQYFGPGTRLLVL.

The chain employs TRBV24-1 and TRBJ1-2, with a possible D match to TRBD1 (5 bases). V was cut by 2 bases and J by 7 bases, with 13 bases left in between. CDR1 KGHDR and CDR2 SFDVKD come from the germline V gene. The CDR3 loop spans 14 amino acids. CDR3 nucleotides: TGTGCCACCAGTGATTCCCCAGGGAAAGGTGGCTACACCTTC. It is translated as CATSDSPGKGGYTF.

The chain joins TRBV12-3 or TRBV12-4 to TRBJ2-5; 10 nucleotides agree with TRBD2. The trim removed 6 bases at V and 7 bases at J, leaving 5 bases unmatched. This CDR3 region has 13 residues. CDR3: CASSLSGGVTQYF. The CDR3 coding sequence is TGTGCCAGCAGCCTGAGCGGGGGGGTGACCCAGTACTTC.

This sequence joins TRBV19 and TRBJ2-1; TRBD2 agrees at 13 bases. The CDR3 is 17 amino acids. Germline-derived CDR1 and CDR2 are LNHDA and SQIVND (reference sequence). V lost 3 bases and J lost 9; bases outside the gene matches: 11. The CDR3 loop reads CASSIYGGLAGSGEQFF. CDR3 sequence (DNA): TGTGCCAGTAGTATCTATGGGGGACTAGCGGGGTCCGGTGAGCAGTTCTTC.

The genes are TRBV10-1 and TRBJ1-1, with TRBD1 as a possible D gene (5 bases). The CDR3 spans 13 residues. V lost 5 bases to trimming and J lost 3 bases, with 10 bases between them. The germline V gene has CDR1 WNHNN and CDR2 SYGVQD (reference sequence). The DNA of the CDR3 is TGCGCCAGCAGTCCCAAGGGGTACACTGAAGCTTTCTTT. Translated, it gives CASSPKGYTEAFF.

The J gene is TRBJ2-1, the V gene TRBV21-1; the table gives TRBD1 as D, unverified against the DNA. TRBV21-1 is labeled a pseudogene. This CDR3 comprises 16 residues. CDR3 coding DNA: TGTGCCAGCAGCCTCTCCGGGACAGAATGCCACAATGAGCAGTTCTTC. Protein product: CASSLSGTECHNEQFF.

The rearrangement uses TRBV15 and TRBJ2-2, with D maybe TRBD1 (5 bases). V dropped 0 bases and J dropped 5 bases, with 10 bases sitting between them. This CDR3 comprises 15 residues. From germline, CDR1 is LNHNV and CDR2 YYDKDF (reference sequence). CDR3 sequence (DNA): TGTGCCACCAGCAGAGATAGGGGTGTAACCGGGGAGCTGTTTTTT. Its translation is CATSRDRGVTGELFF. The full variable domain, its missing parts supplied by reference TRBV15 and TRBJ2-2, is DAMVIQNPRYQVTQFGKPVTLSCSQTLNHNVMYWYQQKSSQAPKLLFHYYDKDFNNEADTPDNFQSRRPNTSFCFLDIRSPGLGDTAMYLCATSRDRGVTGELFFGEGSRLTVL.

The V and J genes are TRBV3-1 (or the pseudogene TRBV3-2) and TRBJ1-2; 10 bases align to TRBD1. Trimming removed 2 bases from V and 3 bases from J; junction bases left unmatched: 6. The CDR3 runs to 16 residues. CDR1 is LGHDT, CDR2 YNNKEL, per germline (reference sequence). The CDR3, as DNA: TGTGCCAGCAGCCAAACCCCGGACAGGGGGTACTATGGCTACACCTTC. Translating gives CASSQTPDRGYYGYTF.

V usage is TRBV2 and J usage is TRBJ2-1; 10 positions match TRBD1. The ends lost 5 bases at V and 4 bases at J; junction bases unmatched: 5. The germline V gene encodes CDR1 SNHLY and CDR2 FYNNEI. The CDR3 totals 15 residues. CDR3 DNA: TGTGCCAGCAGTTCCGGACAGGGGGGGTACAATGAGCAGTTCTTC. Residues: CASSSGQGGYNEQFF.

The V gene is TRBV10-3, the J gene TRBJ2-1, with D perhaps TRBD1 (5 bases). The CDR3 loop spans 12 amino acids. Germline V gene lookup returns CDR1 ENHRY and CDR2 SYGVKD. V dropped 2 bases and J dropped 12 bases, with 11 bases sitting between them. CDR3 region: CAISESRDWQFF. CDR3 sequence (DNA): TGTGCCATCAGTGAGAGCAGGGATTGGCAGTTCTTC.

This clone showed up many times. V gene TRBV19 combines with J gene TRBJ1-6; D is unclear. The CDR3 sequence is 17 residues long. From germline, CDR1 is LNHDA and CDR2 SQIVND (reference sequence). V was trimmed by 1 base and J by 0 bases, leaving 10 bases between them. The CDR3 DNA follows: TGTGCCAGTAGTATAGTGGGCCGGGGCTCCTATAATTCACCCCTCCACTTT. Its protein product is CASSIVGRGSYNSPLHF.

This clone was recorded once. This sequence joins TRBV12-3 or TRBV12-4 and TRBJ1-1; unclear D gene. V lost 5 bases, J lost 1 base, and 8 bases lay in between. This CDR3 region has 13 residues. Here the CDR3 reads CASSVSSNTEAFF. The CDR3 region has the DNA TGTGCCAGCAGTGTTAGTTCGAACACTGAAGCTTTCTTT.

CDR3 residues: CASSLYRGKSTDTQYF. The CDR3 coding sequence is TGTGCCAGCTCACTCTACAGGGGCAAAAGCACAGATACGCAGTATTTT. V is TRBV18 and J is TRBJ2-3; TRBD1 agrees at 7 bases. CDR1 KGHSH and CDR2 LQKENI come from the germline V gene. V was pared by 4 bases and J by 0 bases, with 7 bases of the junction left unmatched. This CDR3 comprises 16 residues.

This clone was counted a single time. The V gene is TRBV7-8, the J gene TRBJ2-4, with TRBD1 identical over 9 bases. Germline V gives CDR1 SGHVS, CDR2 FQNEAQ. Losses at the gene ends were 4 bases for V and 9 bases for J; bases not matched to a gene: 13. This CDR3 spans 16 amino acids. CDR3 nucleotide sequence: TGTGCCAGCAGCTCTGAAACAGGGGGCTGGTCGGGCATTCAGTACTTC. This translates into CASSSETGGWSGIQYF.

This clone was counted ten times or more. The CDR3: CATRDSEETQYF. Here the CDR3 DNA reads TGTGCCACCCGGGACTCCGAAGAGACCCAGTACTTC. The V and J genes are TRBV6-7 and TRBJ2-5, with D possibly being TRBD2 (6 bases). TRBV6-7 is an ORF, with its function uncertain. Trimming left V 10 bases short and J 3 bases short, with 12 bases between. The CDR3 is 12 residues long.

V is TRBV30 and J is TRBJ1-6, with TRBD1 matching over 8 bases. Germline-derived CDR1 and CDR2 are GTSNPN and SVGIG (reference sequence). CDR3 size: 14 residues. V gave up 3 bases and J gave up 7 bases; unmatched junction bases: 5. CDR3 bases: TGTGCCTGGAGCCCCGGGACAGGAAATTCACCCCTCCACTTT. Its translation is CAWSPGTGNSPLHF.

DNA for the CDR3: TGTGCCAGCAGCCCCCCCCAGGGAATGAACACTGAAGCTTTCTTT. Protein sequence: CASSPPQGMNTEAFF. The rearrangement links TRBV7-2 to TRBJ1-1; a weak D match, TRBD1 (5 bases). The CDR3 consists of 15 residues. V lost 5 bases, J lost 0 bases, and 13 bases lay in between. Germline V lookup: CDR1 SGHTA, CDR2 FQGNSA.

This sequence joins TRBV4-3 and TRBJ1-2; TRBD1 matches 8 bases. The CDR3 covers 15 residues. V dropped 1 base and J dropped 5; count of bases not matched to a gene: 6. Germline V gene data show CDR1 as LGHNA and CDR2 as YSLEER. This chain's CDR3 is CASSQVNRGEYGYTF. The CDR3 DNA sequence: TGCGCCAGCAGCCAAGTGAACAGGGGGGAGTATGGCTACACCTTC.

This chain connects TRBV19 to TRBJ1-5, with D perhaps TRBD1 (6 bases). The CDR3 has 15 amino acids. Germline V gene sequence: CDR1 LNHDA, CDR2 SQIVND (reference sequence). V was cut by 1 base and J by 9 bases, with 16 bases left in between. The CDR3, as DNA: TGTGCCAGTAGTATAGGACAAGGGGGGGCTCTGCCCCAGCATTTT. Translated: CASSIGQGGALPQHF.